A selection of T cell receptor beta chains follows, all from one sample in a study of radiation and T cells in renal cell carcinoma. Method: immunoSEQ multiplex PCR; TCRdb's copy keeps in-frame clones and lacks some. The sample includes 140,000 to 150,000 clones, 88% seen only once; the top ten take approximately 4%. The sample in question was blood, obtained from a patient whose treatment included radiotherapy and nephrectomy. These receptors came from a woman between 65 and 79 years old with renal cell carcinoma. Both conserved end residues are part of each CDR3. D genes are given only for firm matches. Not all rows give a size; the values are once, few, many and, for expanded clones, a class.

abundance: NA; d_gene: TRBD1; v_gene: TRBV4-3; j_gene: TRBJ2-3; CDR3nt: TGCGCCAGCAGCCAAGACGGACAGGGGGGACGCACAGATACGCAGTATTTT; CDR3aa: CASSQDGQGGRTDTQYF
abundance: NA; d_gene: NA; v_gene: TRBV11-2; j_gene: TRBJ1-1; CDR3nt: TGTGCCAGCAGCCCCCACCGCGACATGAACACTGAAGCTTTCTTT; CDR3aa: CASSPHRDMNTEAFF
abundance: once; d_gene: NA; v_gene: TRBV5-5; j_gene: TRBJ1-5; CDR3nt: TGTGCCAGCAGCCCCATTTTGAATCAGCCCCAGCATTTT; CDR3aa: CASSPILNQPQHF
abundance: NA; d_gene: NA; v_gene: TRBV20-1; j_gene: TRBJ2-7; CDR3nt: TGCAGTGCTCCCTTGTGGGTCGAGCAGTACTTC; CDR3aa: CSAPLWVEQYF
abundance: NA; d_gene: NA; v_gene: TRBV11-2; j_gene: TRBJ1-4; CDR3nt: TGTGCCAGCAGCTTAGATACGCCAGGAAAACTGTTTTTT; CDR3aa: CASSLDTPGKLFF
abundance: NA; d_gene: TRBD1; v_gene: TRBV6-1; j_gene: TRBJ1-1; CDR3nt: TGTGCCAGCAGTGAAGGACAGGGGGCGCGCAGGAACACTGAAGCTTTCTTT; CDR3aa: CASSEGQGARRNTEAFF
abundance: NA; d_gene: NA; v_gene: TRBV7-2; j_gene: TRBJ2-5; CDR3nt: TGTGCCAGCAGCTTAGGACTACTGGAGACCCAGTACTTC; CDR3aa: CASSLGLLETQYF
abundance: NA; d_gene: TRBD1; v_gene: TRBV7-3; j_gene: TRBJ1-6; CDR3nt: TGTGCCAGCAGCCAGGGGGATGGTTCACCCCTCCACTTT; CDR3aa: CASSQGDGSPLHF
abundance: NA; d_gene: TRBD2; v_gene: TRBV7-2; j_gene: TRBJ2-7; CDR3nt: TGTGCCAGCAGCTTAGCGAAGCTAGCGGGGGGGCCAACCGAGCAGTACTTC; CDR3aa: CASSLAKLAGGPTEQYF
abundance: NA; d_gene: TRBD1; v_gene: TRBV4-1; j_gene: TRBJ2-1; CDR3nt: TGCGCCAGCAGCCTCCGACAGGGGAGCTCCTACAATGAGCAGTTCTTC; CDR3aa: CASSLRQGSSYNEQFF
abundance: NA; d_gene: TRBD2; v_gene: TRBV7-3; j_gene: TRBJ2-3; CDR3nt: TGTGCCAGCAGCTCGACCATACTAGCGCCTACTAGCACAGATACGCAGTATTTT; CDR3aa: CASSSTILAPTSTDTQYF
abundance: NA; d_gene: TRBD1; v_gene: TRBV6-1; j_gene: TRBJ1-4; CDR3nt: TGTGCCAGCAGAGACAGGGCAACTAATGAAAAACTGTTTTTT; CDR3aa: CASRDRATNEKLFF
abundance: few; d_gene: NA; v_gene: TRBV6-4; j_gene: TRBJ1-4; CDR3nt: TGTGCCAGCGGAAGATGCCACCCGAATAGAGAAAAACTGTTTTTT; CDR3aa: CASGRCHPNREKLFF
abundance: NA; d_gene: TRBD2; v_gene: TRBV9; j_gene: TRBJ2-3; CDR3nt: TGTGCCAGCAGCGTAGAACGCGGGGGGGCTGGGGATACGCAGTATTTT; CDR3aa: CASSVERGGAGDTQYF
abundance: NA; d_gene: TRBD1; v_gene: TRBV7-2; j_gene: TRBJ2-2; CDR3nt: TGTGCCAGCAGCTTATCTGAGACAGGGTTGGCGGGGGAGCTGTTTTTT; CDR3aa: CASSLSETGLAGELFF
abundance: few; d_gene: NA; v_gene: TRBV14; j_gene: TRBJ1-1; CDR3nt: TGTGCCAGCAGCCCGGAAGGGAGAAACACTGAAGCTTTCTTT; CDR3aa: CASSPEGRNTEAFF
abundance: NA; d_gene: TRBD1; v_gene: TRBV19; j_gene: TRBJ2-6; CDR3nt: TGTGCCAGTAGTATCGAGGGCAGGGGGTTTCCTGGGGCCAACGTCCTGACTTTC; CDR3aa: CASSIEGRGFPGANVLTF
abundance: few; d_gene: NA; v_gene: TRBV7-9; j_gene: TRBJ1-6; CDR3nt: TGTGCCAGCAGCTTAGCATCAGATTCACCCCTCCACTTT; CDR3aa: CASSLASDSPLHF
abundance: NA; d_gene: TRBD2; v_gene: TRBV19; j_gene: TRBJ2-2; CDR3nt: TGTGCCAGTAGTATAATGACTAGCGGGGCCGGGGAGCTGTTTTTT; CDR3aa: CASSIMTSGAGELFF
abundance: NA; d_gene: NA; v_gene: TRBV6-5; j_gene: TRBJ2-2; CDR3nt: TGTGCCAGCCGGCTTCAGGGACACGGGGAGCTGTTTTTT; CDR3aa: CASRLQGHGELFF
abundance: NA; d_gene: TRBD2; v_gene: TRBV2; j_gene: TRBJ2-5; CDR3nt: TGTGCCCTGATAAAGCGGGGGGCCGAAGAGACCCAGTACTTC; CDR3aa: CALIKRGAEETQYF
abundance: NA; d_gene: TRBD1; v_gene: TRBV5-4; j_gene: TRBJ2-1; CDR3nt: TGTGCCAGCAGCCTCGGACAGGGGGCGCTTGAGCAGTTCTTC; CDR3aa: CASSLGQGALEQFF
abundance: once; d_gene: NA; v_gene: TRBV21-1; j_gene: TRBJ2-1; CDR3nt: TGTGCCAGCAGCAAGTCACCCCTAGCGGGGATCAATGAGCAGTTCTTC; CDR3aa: CASSKSPLAGINEQFF
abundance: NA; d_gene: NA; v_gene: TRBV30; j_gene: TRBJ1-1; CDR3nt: TGTGCCTGGAGTTTTTGGCCCAAAGGAATGAACACTGAAGCTTTCTTT; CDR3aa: CAWSFWPKGMNTEAFF
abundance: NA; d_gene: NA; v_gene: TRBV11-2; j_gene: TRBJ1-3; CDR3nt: TGTGCCAGCAGCTTATTTGCAGGGCCCGACTCTGGAAACACCATATATTTT; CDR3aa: CASSLFAGPDSGNTIYF
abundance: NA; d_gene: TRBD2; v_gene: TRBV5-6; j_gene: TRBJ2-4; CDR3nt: TGTGCCAGCAGCCTCAGTGGGGAGGGGAAAAACATTCAGTACTTC; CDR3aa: CASSLSGEGKNIQYF
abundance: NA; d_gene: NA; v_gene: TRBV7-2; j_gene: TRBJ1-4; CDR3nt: TGTGCCAGCAGCTCAGGGGTTAAACTGTTTTTT; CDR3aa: CASSSGVKLFF
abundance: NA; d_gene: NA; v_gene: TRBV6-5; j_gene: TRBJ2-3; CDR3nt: TGTGCCAGCAGTTCGCCTGGACGGGATACGCAGTATTTT; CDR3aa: CASSSPGRDTQYF
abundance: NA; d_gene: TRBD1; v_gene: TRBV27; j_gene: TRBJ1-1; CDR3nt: TGTGCCAGCAGCCAATCCCACAGGGGAGCAGCTTTCTTT; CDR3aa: CASSQSHRGAAFF
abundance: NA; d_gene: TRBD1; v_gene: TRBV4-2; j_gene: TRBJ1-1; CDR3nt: TGTGCCAGCAGCCCAATTAGGGGGCAGGCGAACACTGAAGCTTTCTTT; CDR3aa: CASSPIRGQANTEAFF
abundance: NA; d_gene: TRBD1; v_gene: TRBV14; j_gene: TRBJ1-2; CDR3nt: TGTGCCAGCAGCCATCCGGGACAGGGCGCCTATGGCTACACCTTC; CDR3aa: CASSHPGQGAYGYTF
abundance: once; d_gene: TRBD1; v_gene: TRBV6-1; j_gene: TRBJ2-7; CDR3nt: TGTGCCAGCAGAGGATGGGGGACAGGAGCCTACGAGCAGTACTTC; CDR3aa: CASRGWGTGAYEQYF
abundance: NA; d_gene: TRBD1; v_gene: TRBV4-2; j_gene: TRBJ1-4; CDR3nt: TGTGCCAGCAGCCAGCGCATAGACAGGGAACGAGAAAAACTGTTTTTT; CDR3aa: CASSQRIDREREKLFF
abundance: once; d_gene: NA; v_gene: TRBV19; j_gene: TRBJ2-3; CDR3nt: TGTGCCAGTAGTAGGGGGAAACCTAGCACAGATACGCAGTATTTT; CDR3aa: CASSRGKPSTDTQYF
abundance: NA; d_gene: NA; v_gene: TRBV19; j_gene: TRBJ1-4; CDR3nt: TGTGCCAGTAGTATATCCATCCGGGACATCGCTGAAAAACTGTTTTTT; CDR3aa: CASSISIRDIAEKLFF
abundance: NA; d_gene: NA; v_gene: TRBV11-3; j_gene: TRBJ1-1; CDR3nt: TGTGCCAGCAGCTTAGCGACGGGGGCGGACACTGAAGCTTTCTTT; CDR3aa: CASSLATGADTEAFF
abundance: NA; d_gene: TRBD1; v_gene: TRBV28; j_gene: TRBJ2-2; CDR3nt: TGTGCCAGCAGCCCAGGACAGGCGAACACCGGGGAGCTGTTTTTT; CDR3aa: CASSPGQANTGELFF
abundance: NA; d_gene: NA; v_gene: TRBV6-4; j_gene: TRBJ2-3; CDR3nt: TGTGCCAGCAGTGAAAGGGGGACAGATACGCAGTATTTT; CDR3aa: CASSERGTDTQYF
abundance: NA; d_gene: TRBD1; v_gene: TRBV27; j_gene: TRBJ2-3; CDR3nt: TGTGCCAGCAGTTTGGGACAGGGGGCTCCTAGCACAGATACGCAGTATTTT; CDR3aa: CASSLGQGAPSTDTQYF
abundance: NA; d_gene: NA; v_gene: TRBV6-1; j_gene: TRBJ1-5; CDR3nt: TGTGCCAGCAGTTTAGACATCAATAGCAATCAGCCCCAGCATTTT; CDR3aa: CASSLDINSNQPQHF
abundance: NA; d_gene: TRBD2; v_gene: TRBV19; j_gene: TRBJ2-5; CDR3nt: TGTGCCAGTAGTATCGGCGGGGGGACCCAAGAGACCCAGTACTTC; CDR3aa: CASSIGGGTQETQYF
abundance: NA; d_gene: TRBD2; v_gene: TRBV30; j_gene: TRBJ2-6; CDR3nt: TGTGCCTGGAGTAGGGAGCGGGGGGGCCCTGGGGCCAACGTCCTGACTTTC; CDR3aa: CAWSRERGGPGANVLTF
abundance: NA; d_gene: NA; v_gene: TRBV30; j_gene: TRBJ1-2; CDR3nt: TGTGCCTGGAGCCCCCAAAAATATGGCTACACCTTC; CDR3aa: CAWSPQKYGYTF
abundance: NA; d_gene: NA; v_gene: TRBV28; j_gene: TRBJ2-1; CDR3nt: TGTGCCAGCAGACCCGGGGGCGGATACAATGAGCAGTTCTTC; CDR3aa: CASRPGGGYNEQFF
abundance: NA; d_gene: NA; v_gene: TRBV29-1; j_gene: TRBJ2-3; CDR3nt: TGCAGCGTTGAAACAGGCACAGATACGCAGTATTTT; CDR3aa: CSVETGTDTQYF
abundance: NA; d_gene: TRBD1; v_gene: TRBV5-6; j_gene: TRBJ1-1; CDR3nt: TGTGCCAGCAGCTGGTTGACAGGGGGCACTGAAGCTTTCTTT; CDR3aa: CASSWLTGGTEAFF
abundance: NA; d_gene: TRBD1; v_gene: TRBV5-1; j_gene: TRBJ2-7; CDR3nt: TGCGCCAGCAGCCCTAGGACAGGGGGCATCTACGAGCAGTACTTC; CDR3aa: CASSPRTGGIYEQYF
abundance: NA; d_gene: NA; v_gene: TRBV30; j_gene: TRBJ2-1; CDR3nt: TGTGCCTGGGGTAGGGTAGGGGAGCAGTTCTTC; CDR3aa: CAWGRVGEQFF
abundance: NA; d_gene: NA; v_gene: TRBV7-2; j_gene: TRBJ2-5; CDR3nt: TGTGCCAGCAGCTTAACCCAAGAGACCCAGTACTTC; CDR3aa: CASSLTQETQYF